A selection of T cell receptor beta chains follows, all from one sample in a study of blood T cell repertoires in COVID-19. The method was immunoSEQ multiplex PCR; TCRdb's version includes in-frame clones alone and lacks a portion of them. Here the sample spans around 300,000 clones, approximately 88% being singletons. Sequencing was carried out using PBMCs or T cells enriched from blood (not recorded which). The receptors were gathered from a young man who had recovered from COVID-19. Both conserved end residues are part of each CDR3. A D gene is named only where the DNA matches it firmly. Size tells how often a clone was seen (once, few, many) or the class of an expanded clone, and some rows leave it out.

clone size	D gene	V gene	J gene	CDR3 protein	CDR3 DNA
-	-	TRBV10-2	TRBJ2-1	CASSDGYNEQFF	TGCGCCAGCAGTGACGGGTACAATGAGCAGTTCTTC
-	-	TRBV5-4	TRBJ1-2	CASVRQGQEGGYTF	TGTGCCAGCGTGCGGCAGGGGCAAGAGGGTGGCTACACCTTC
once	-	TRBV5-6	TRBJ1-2	CASSSPGNGYTF	TGTGCCAGCAGCTCCCCGGGAAACGGCTACACCTTC
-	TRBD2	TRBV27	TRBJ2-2	CASSSRTSGGAIGELFF	TGTGCCAGCAGTTCCCGGACTAGCGGGGGGGCCATCGGGGAGCTGTTTTTT
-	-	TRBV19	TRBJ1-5	CASSIGQSSNQPQHF	TGTGCCAGTAGTATCGGACAGAGCAGCAATCAGCCCCAGCATTTT
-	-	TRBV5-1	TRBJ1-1	CASSPQGGNTEAFF	TGCGCCAGCAGCCCACAGGGTGGGAACACTGAAGCTTTCTTT
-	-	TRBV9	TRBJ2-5	CASSVGGGPQETQYF	TGTGCCAGCAGCGTAGGAGGGGGACCCCAAGAGACCCAGTACTTC
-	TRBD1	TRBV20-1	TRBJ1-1	CSGGQGEKAFF	TGCAGTGGGGGACAGGGGGAAAAGGCTTTCTTT
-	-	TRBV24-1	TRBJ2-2	CATSDLNGGELFF	TGTGCCACCAGTGACCTCAACGGCGGGGAGCTGTTTTTT
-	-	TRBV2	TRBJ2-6	CASTPTGTPNSGANVLTF	TGTGCCAGCACCCCTACAGGGACACCTAACTCTGGGGCCAACGTCCTGACTTTC